This TCR beta chain comes out of a study of T-cell memory formation after mild COVID-19. Overall study context: There were largely donor-specific TCR clusters.

TCRdb itself ran the 5' RACE reads through MiXCR, one entry per CDR3 protein. The sample consists of 50,000 or so distinct CDR3 sequences, more than 10% of them appearing once. For this clonotype: The antigen is unknown.

Study results and limitations: CD4+ clones that contracted lay mainly in CM and EM; CD8+ ones lay in EMRA.

CDR3 size: 14 residues. The V segment lost 4 bases and the J segment 10 bases; nucleotides outside the gene matches: 10. CDR1 is SGHTA and CDR2 is FQGNSA in the germline V gene. The sequenced material came from PBMCs or a T cell subset sorted from them (not recorded which). The V call is TRBV7-2, the J call TRBJ1-5; 7 bases fit TRBD1. The receptor was isolated from a man between 18 and 29 years old who had mild COVID-19 (a few samples of this study predate the infection). Cell type and time point are not known. CDR3 DNA: TGTGCCAGCAGCTCGGCCGGGACAGCGGGACCCCAGCATTTT. Translation: CASSSAGTAGPQHF.